This record concerns one T cell receptor beta chain sequence. Antigen specificity is unknown. PCR employed 60 Vbeta and 13 Jbeta primers. Generated by immunoSEQ multiplex PCR, the TCRdb table keeps only in-frame clones and is missing some. The repertoire holds more than 75,000 clones, with more than 75% as singletons. This sample stems from a study of cytomegalovirus exposure and HLA in healthy donors. Study summary: From 190 million or so T cells, an earlier analysis saw under 140 million unique TCR beta sequences. Broader study findings: Cytomegalovirus association was assigned to approximately 180 TCR beta chains.

CDR1 is MNHEY and CDR2 is SVGAGI in the germline V gene. V lost 4 bases to trimming and J lost 6 bases; unmatched junction nucleotides: 10. CDR3 size: 15 residues. The chain has TRBV6-5 and TRBJ2-3; TRBD2 aligns across 7 bases. The sample taken for sequencing was PBMCs. The source is a woman between 35 and 50 years old in good health and CMV-seronegative. The CDR3 DNA reads TGTGCCAGCAGTTTAAGCGGGGAGAGGGCGGATACGCAGTATTTT. Protein sequence: CASSLSGERADTQYF.